One sample yielded the 28 T cell receptor beta chains listed below, sequenced in a study of T-cell reconstitution after alpha-beta-depleted transplantation in children. This sample's TCRbeta library carried unique molecular identifier barcodes. TCRdb recomputed calls from the PCR reads with MiXCR, one row per CDR3 protein. The table lists almost 250,000 distinct CDR3 sequences, roughly 23% of them singletons, with roughly 2.5% in the top ten. The material sequenced was PBMCs, taken before TCRalphabeta/CD19-depleted stem cell transplant. These TCRs come from a girl aged 2 to 10 with Fanconi anemia, due to receive a stem cell transplant.

V and J are TRBV20-1 and TRBJ2-7; 8 nucleotides agree with TRBD2. The trim removed 6 bases at V and 1 base at J, leaving 8 bases unmatched. The CDR3 has 14 amino acids. Germline CDR1 and CDR2: DFQATT and SNEGSKA (reference sequence). In nucleotides, the CDR3 is TGCAGTGCGGAGCTAGCGGGCTTGTCCTACGAGCAGTACTTC. It is translated as CSAELAGLSYEQYF.

In its sample, this clonotype was seen many times. The chain joins TRBV20-1 to TRBJ1-1, with D unresolved. CDR1 DFQATT and CDR2 SNEGSKA come from the germline V gene (reference sequence). Deletions cut 5 bases from V and 4 bases from J, with 17 bases between. This CDR3 is 14 amino acids long. CDR3 in amino acids: CSAPDTRRGTEAFF. The CDR3 coding sequence is TGCAGTGCTCCCGACACTAGGCGAGGCACTGAAGCTTTCTTT.

This clonotype was recorded a few times. The chain employs TRBV7-3 and TRBJ2-5; D gene ambiguous. The CDR3 has 13 amino acids. Trimming cost V 3 bases and J 5 bases, with 10 bases left between them. Germline V CDR1 and CDR2: SGHTA, FQGTGA. The CDR3 nucleotides are TGTGCCAGCAGCTTGTTAACTGGGGAGACCCAGTACTTC. This encodes CASSLLTGETQYF.

CDR3 nucleotide sequence: TGCAGTGCTAGACCTTGGGACAGCACAGATACGCAGTATTTT. Its protein is CSARPWDSTDTQYF. V and J are TRBV20-1 and TRBJ2-3; D might be TRBD1 or TRBD2, each matching 5 bases. Germline CDR1 DFQATT, CDR2 SNEGSKA (reference sequence). The CDR3 extends over 14 amino acids. V dropped 2 bases and J dropped 0 bases, with 9 bases sitting between them.

This clonotype was counted a few times. The chain recombines TRBV2 with TRBJ2-1; possibly TRBD1 for D (5 bases). CDR1 SNHLY and CDR2 FYNNEI come from the germline V gene. Deletions cut 6 bases from V and 10 bases from J, with 19 bases between. The CDR3 extends over 14 amino acids. The CDR3 DNA reads TGTGCCAGCAGCGATTCGCCAGGGATATGGGAGCAGTTCTTC. Amino acids: CASSDSPGIWEQFF.

This clonotype has at least ten counts. The chain has TRBV29-1 and TRBJ2-5; possibly TRBD1 for D (5 bases). Trimming removed 8 bases at V and 2 bases at J, with 9 bases between. The CDR3 length is 11 residues. The V gene's germline CDR1 is SQVTM and CDR2 ANQGSEA. CDR3: CSLWTQETQYF. CDR3 sequence (DNA): TGCAGCTTGTGGACACAAGAGACCCAGTACTTC.

This clonotype was counted ten times or more. The J gene is TRBJ2-7, the V gene TRBV6-1, with TRBD1 identical over 10 bases. The CDR3 totals 13 residues. Germline CDR1 reads MNHNS; CDR2 reads SASEGT. The junction had 6 bases not matched to a gene; V was cut back by 7 bases and J by 6 bases. The CDR3: CASTRGQGIEQYF. The CDR3 DNA reads TGTGCCAGCACCAGGGGACAGGGGATCGAGCAGTACTTC.

The rearrangement uses TRBV25-1 and TRBJ2-1; TRBD1 matches at 9 bases. The CDR3 contains 16 residues. From germline, CDR1 is MGHDK and CDR2 SYGVNS. Trimming removed 5 bases from V and 5 bases from J; junction bases left unmatched: 10. The CDR3 region is CASSPTGTGSDNEQFF. CDR3 DNA sequence: TGTGCCAGCAGTCCCACCGGGACAGGGAGCGACAATGAGCAGTTCTTC.

The V and J genes are TRBV5-1 and TRBJ2-3, with 9 bases aligning to TRBD2. Looked up from germline, CDR1 is SGHRS and CDR2 is YFSETQ. Germline trimming cut 5 bases from V and 2 bases from J; bases unmatched to any gene: 12. The CDR3 sequence is 17 residues long. CDR3 DNA sequence: TGCGCCAGCAGAACGTCTAGCGGGACTATCTACACAGATACGCAGTATTTT. Its translation is CASRTSSGTIYTDTQYF.

Note on this clonotype: One end of the junction fails to match germline, which may point to a read error. This chain connects TRBV4-2 to TRBJ2-1, with a weak D call TRBD2 (5 bases). This CDR3 has 16 residues. Looked up from germline, CDR1 is LGHNA and CDR2 is YNFKEQ. CDR3 amino acids: CPSFPNGREIKNEQFF. In DNA, the CDR3 is TGTCCCAGCTTCCCGAATGGAAGGGAGATTAAAAATGAGCAGTTCTTC.

The chain combines TRBV12-3 or TRBV12-4 with TRBJ2-5; 12 bases map to TRBD2. V lost 2 bases to trimming and J lost 4 bases; unmatched junction nucleotides: 11. The length of the CDR3 is 18 residues. CDR3 region: CASSLILAGGAVRETQYF. The CDR3 nucleotides read TGTGCCAGCAGTTTAATTCTAGCGGGGGGGGCCGTCCGAGAGACCCAGTACTTC.

This clonotype was observed a handful of times. The V gene is TRBV28, the J gene TRBJ2-7; 10 bases match TRBD1. Germline trimming cut 0 bases from V and 5 bases from J; bases unmatched to any gene: 7. Germline CDR1 and CDR2: MDHEN and SYDVKM. This CDR3 has 16 amino acids. The CDR3 loop is CASSLWAGQGINEQYF. The CDR3 DNA reads TGTGCCAGCAGTTTATGGGCGGGACAGGGGATCAACGAGCAGTACTTC.

The chain has TRBV6-2 or TRBV6-3 and TRBJ1-1; 8 nucleotides agree with TRBD1. Germline assignment: CDR1 MNHEY and CDR2 SVGEGT. The CDR3 contains 13 residues. V shed 6 bases and J 5 bases; nucleotides not matched to a gene: 5. The CDR3 sequence: CASSQQGDTEAFF. CDR3 nucleotide sequence: TGTGCCAGCAGCCAACAGGGGGATACTGAAGCTTTCTTT.

V is TRBV7-2 and J is TRBJ2-3; no definite D call. The CDR3 consists of 16 residues. V lost 1 base and J 2 bases, leaving 13 bases between the germline ends. The V gene's germline CDR1 is SGHTA and CDR2 FQGNSA. The DNA of the CDR3 is TGTGCCAGCAGCTTAGATCGGTCTAAGCCCACAGATACGCAGTATTTT. This gives the protein CASSLDRSKPTDTQYF.

The chain is built from TRBV25-1 and TRBJ2-5, with 7 nucleotides matching TRBD2. The CDR3 is 16 amino acids. CDR1 and CDR2 from the germline V gene are MGHDK and SYGVNS. V shed 0 bases, J shed 4 bases, and the junction held 8 bases outside the gene matches. The chain's CDR3 is CASSEYFGLESETQYF. The DNA for the CDR3 is TGTGCCAGCAGTGAATATTTCGGACTAGAGTCAGAGACCCAGTACTTC.

The rearrangement joins TRBV10-3 to TRBJ2-7; weak D call: TRBD2 (5 bases). The CDR3 runs to 13 residues. Trimming took off 0 bases at V and 3 bases at J, with 6 bases between the two ends. Germline V gene sequence: CDR1 ENHRY, CDR2 SYGVKD. The CDR3 reads CAISESRGYEQYF. The CDR3 DNA is TGTGCCATCAGTGAGTCTCGGGGCTACGAGCAGTACTTC.

Remarks on this clonotype: A much larger clonotype is one base distant, so this may be a read error. The gene calls are TRBV29-1 and TRBJ2-7; perhaps TRBD1 as D (6 bases). Trimming cost V 6 bases and J 7 bases, with 16 bases left between them. This CDR3 is built from 12 residues. CDR1 SQVTM and CDR2 ANQGSEA come from the germline V gene. The CDR3 nucleotides read TGCAGCGTAACGGACAGATCTACTGAGCAGTACTTC. It codes for CSVTDRSTEQYF.

This chain links TRBV29-1 with TRBJ2-3; 7 bases fit TRBD2. The junction had 6 bases not matched to a gene; V was cut back by 4 bases and J by 2 bases. Germline V gene sequence: CDR1 SQVTM, CDR2 ANQGSEA. The CDR3 totals 14 residues. The CDR3 sequence: CSVAGEGLTDTQYF. The CDR3 DNA sequence: TGCAGCGTTGCGGGGGAGGGGCTCACAGATACGCAGTATTTT.

This clonotype has a handful of counts. This sequence joins TRBV7-3 and TRBJ2-2; D is ambiguous. V was pared by 5 bases and J by 3 bases, with 4 bases between. Per the germline V gene, CDR1 is SGHTA and CDR2 is FQGTGA. The length of the CDR3 is 12 residues. CDR3 in amino acids: CASSVDTGELFF. The CDR3 coding sequence is TGTGCCAGCAGCGTCGACACCGGGGAGCTGTTTTTT. Looking up the rest from reference TRBV7-3 and TRBJ2-2 gives the full variable domain: GAGVSQTPSNKVTEKGKYVELRCDPISGHTALYWYRQSLGQGPEFLIYFQGTGAADDSGLPNDRFFAVRPEGSVSTLKIQRTERGDSAVYLCASSVDTGELFFGEGSRLTVL.

This chain connects TRBV5-1 to TRBJ2-7; D is undetermined. The CDR3 has 14 residues. The V and J ends lost 4 bases and 0 bases respectively, with 11 bases between them. Germline CDR1 is SGHRS and CDR2 is YFSETQ. CDR3 sequence: CASSDPGASYEQYF. In DNA form, the CDR3 reads TGCGCCAGCAGCGATCCAGGAGCCTCCTACGAGCAGTACTTC.

This clonotype came up many times. The chain employs TRBV20-1 and TRBJ2-5; D may match TRBD1 or TRBD2 (5 bases each). The V gene's germline CDR1 is DFQATT and CDR2 SNEGSKA (reference sequence). Between the trimmed V and J ends, which lost 3 bases and 5 bases, there was a span of 7 bases. The CDR3 consists of 11 residues. CDR3 in amino acids: CSARWGETQYF. The CDR3, as DNA: TGCAGTGCTAGGTGGGGGGAGACCCAGTACTTC.

Ten or more counts support this clonotype. The rearrangement joins TRBV5-1 to TRBJ2-1; D possibly matches TRBD1 or TRBD2 (5 bases each). The CDR3 spans 14 residues. The V gene's germline CDR1 is SGHRS and CDR2 YFSETQ. V was shortened by 1 base and J by 8 bases, with 13 bases between the two germline ends. CDR3 sequence (DNA): TGCGCCAGCAGCTTGTCCAGAGGGGTGTATGAGCAGTTCTTC. It yields the protein CASSLSRGVYEQFF.

The rearrangement links TRBV20-1 to TRBJ2-1, with TRBD2 matching over 14 bases. The CDR3 spans 17 residues. V trimming: 6 bases; J trimming: 5 bases; junction bases outside the gene matches: 12. Germline loops: CDR1 DFQATT, CDR2 SNEGSKA (reference sequence). The CDR3 nucleotides read TGCAGTGCGCCCGGGACTAGCGGGAGTAACCCTCACAATGAGCAGTTCTTC. Protein sequence: CSAPGTSGSNPHNEQFF.

CDR3 loop: CSARFEGTDTQYF. CDR3 DNA: TGCAGTGCTAGATTTGAGGGCACAGATACGCAGTATTTT. The chain carries TRBV20-1 and TRBJ2-3; D is undetermined. This CDR3 is built from 13 residues. Trimming removed 2 bases at V and 1 base at J, with 7 bases between. Germline V gives CDR1 DFQATT, CDR2 SNEGSKA (reference sequence).

The chain combines TRBV4-2 with TRBJ2-2; unclear D gene. The germline gives CDR1 LGHNA, CDR2 YNFKEQ. The CDR3 is 16 residues long. V shed 5 bases and J shed 0 bases, with 13 bases lying between them. In DNA, the CDR3 is TGTGCCAGCAGCTTCGTCGTGGAGCCGAACACCGGGGAGCTGTTTTTT. It codes for CASSFVVEPNTGELFF.

This clonotype was observed at least ten times. As DNA, the CDR3 is TGCAGCGTTGTGGAAGAGACCCAGTACTTC. Amino acids: CSVVEETQYF. This chain links TRBV29-1 with TRBJ2-5; D is unclear. V lost 4 bases, J lost 3 bases, and 3 bases lay in between. The CDR3 loop spans 10 amino acids. Germline CDR1 SQVTM, CDR2 ANQGSEA.

The rearrangement joins TRBV6-2 or TRBV6-3 to TRBJ2-7, with 7 bases identical to TRBD2. CDR1 and CDR2 (germline): MNHEY, SVGEGT. J lost 2 bases, V lost 0 bases, and 10 bases had no gene match. This CDR3 has 17 residues. The CDR3 DNA is TGTGCCAGCAGTTACTCTTACACGAAAGCGGGAACCTACGAGCAGTACTTC. Translation: CASSYSYTKAGTYEQYF.

The chain uses TRBV27 and TRBJ2-7; D not resolved. Deletions cut 2 bases from V and 1 base from J, with 6 bases between. Germline lookup yields CDR1 MNHEY and CDR2 SMNVEV (reference sequence). This CDR3 is built from 13 residues. Written as DNA, the CDR3 is TGTGCCAGCAGTTTAAGTAATTCCTACGAGCAGTACTTC. Encoded protein: CASSLSNSYEQYF.